This TCR beta chain is drawn from a study of blood T cell repertoires in COVID-19. The method was immunoSEQ multiplex PCR; TCRdb's version includes in-frame clones alone and lacks a portion of them. The sample includes 250,000 to 300,000 clones, around four fifths of them seen just once. This clone was detected once. The sample consisted of PBMCs or T cells enriched from blood (not recorded which). This clonotype originated in a man between 25 and 39 years old with acute COVID-19.

CDR3 residues: CASSLAFQQGYDEQFF. CDR3 nucleotides: TGTGCCAGCAGCTTAGCGTTTCAACAGGGATACGATGAGCAGTTCTTC. This chain links TRBV7-7 with TRBJ2-1; D perhaps matches TRBD1 (6 bases). V lost 0 bases and J lost 8, with 17 bases in between. The germline V gene encodes CDR1 SSHAT and CDR2 FNYEAQ (reference sequence). The CDR3 runs to 16 residues.